The next 30 T cell receptor beta chains were all read from a single sample in a study of blood T cell repertoires in COVID-19 (dated by TCRdb to about 2020). The library came from the immunoSEQ multiplex PCR assay. TCRdb retrieved this table from immuneACCESS and kept in-frame rearrangements only. Not all clones are present; in checked studies, unresolved V genes account for under half, and no reason is known for the remainder. The sample includes some 180,000 clones, with approximately 88% observed a single time. Around 6.3% of the sample is in the top ten clones. Sample: peripheral blood. These receptors were collected from a woman aged 40 to 50 with COVID-19, enrolled during active disease.

This clone was found once. This rearrangement joins TRBV19 to TRBJ1-6; D gene ambiguous. Germline CDR1 and CDR2: LNHDA and SQIVND (reference sequence). The V gene lost 5 bases and the J gene lost 0 bases, with 20 bases spanning the gap. This CDR3 has 19 residues. The DNA for the CDR3 is TGTGCCAGTAGTGGTGAGTTAAGTGCCGAAAGCTCCTATAATTCACCCCTCCACTTT. This gives the protein CASSGELSAESSYNSPLHF.

V is TRBV29-1 and J is TRBJ2-4; D unclear. The CDR3 runs 11 residues. Germline loops: CDR1 SQVTM, CDR2 ANQGSEA. Trimming stripped 6 bases from V and 7 bases from J, with 10 bases between. For the CDR3, the DNA is TGCAGCGTAAAGACTGGGAACATTCAGTACTTC. Encoded protein: CSVKTGNIQYF.

V gene TRBV6-5 combines with J gene TRBJ1-2, with D maybe TRBD1 (5 bases). The germline V gene has CDR1 MNHEY and CDR2 SVGAGI. V shed 2 bases and J shed 3 bases, with 10 bases lying between them. The CDR3 length is 14 residues. This CDR3 reads CASSYRIGDYGYTF. Written as DNA, the CDR3 is TGTGCCAGCAGTTACCGGATAGGGGACTATGGCTACACCTTC.

The CDR3 protein is CASSSRDRGRLNYGYTF. The CDR3 DNA reads TGTGCCAGCAGCTCCCGGGACAGGGGGCGGCTTAACTATGGCTACACCTTC. The genes are TRBV5-6 and TRBJ1-2; TRBD1 aligns across 12 bases. V dropped 3 bases and J dropped 1; count of bases not matched to a gene: 7. The CDR3 is 17 amino acids. Germline CDR1 SGHDT, CDR2 YYEEEE.

The chain uses TRBV19 and TRBJ2-7; 11 nucleotides align to TRBD1. CDR1 and CDR2 from the germline V gene are LNHDA and SQIVND (reference sequence). The CDR3 covers 13 residues. Losses at the gene ends were 11 bases for V and 3 bases for J; bases not matched to a gene: 6. For the CDR3, the DNA is TGTGCCTCCGGGACAGGGGGTAGCTACGAGCAGTACTTC. Amino acids: CASGTGGSYEQYF.

A few counts support this clone. The sample contains more than one DNA sequence encoding this CDR3. The V call is TRBV19, the J call TRBJ1-5; no definite D call. Germline V gene lookup returns CDR1 LNHDA and CDR2 SQIVND (reference sequence). CDR3 length: 15 amino acids. With 4 bases removed from V and 0 bases from J, the gap between germline ends came to 10 bases. The CDR3 protein is CASSTGRVSNQPQHF. The CDR3 region has the DNA TGTGCCAGTAGTACCGGCCGGGTTAGCAATCAGCCCCAGCATTTT.

This clone was recorded a few times. An end of the junction does not agree with germline; a read error may underlie this. This chain links TRBV4-1 with TRBJ2-1; D is undetermined. Germline V lookup: CDR1 MGHRA, CDR2 YSYEKL. The length of the CDR3 is 10 residues. The CDR3 region is CASPDKEQFF. The CDR3 DNA follows: TGCGCCAGCCCCGACAAGGAGCAGTTCTTC.

This clone was seen just once. The V and J genes are TRBV6-1 and TRBJ1-3; D gene uncertain. CDR1 and CDR2 from the germline V gene are MNHNS and SASEGT. The CDR3 extends over 13 amino acids. V lost 7 bases and J 2 bases, leaving 9 bases between the germline ends. The CDR3 region is CASMSGTGNTIYF. CDR3 nucleotide sequence: TGTGCCAGCATGTCGGGGACTGGAAACACCATATATTTT.

The chain joins TRBV27 to TRBJ2-1, with 11 bases lining up with TRBD2. The germline V gene encodes CDR1 MNHEY and CDR2 SMNVEV (reference sequence). V lost 2 bases, J lost 6 bases, and 6 bases stayed unmatched. This CDR3 region has 16 residues. The CDR3, as DNA: TGTGCCAGCAGTTTACTAGCGGGAGGTATTAGCAATGAGCAGTTCTTC. Amino acid sequence: CASSLLAGGISNEQFF.

The chain joins TRBV6-1 to TRBJ1-5, with 8 bases identical to TRBD1. The germline CDR1 and CDR2 sequences are MNHNS and SASEGT. The CDR3 extends over 16 amino acids. V lost 4 bases to trimming and J lost 6 bases; unmatched junction nucleotides: 11. The CDR3 coding sequence is TGTGCCAGCAGTGGTTTGACAGGGGCTCTGGGTCAGCCCCAGCATTTT. Translation gives CASSGLTGALGQPQHF.

The V gene is TRBV6-4, the J gene TRBJ1-1; 8 nucleotides agree with TRBD1. The CDR3 loop spans 14 amino acids. After removal of 3 bases from V and 4 bases from J, the junction contained 4 bases not matched to a gene. Germline V gene sequence: CDR1 MRHNA, CDR2 SNTAGT. The CDR3 bases are TGTGCCAGCAGTGAAGGACAGGGCGGCACTGAAGCTTTCTTT. Translation gives CASSEGQGGTEAFF.

The V and J genes are TRBV9 and TRBJ2-1; 7 bases are shared with TRBD1. Germline V gene sequence: CDR1 SGDLS, CDR2 YYNGEE. The ends lost 0 bases at V and 0 bases at J; junction bases unmatched: 21. The CDR3 has 22 residues. Written as DNA, the CDR3 is TGTGCCAGCAGCGTAGAGAGTTCGAGTAGGGGGCTCGGGATGGGCTCCTACAATGAGCAGTTCTTC. Translating gives CASSVESSSRGLGMGSYNEQFF.

The V call is TRBV6-6, the J call TRBJ1-4; D is possibly TRBD1 (5 bases). Germline V gene sequence: CDR1 MNHNY, CDR2 SVGAGI (reference sequence). The length of the CDR3 is 14 residues. The ends were cut back, 2 bases at V and 1 base at J, with 5 bases in the middle. For the CDR3, the DNA is TGTGCCAGCAGTTACCAGGGAACTAATGAAAAACTGTTTTTT. Its protein is CASSYQGTNEKLFF.

V usage is TRBV14 and J usage is TRBJ2-3; the D is unclear. The CDR3 has 15 amino acids. The germline gives CDR1 SGHDN, CDR2 FVKESK. The V gene lost 2 bases and the J gene lost 0 bases, with 9 bases spanning the gap. CDR3 coding DNA: TGTGCCAGCAGCCAAATCTTCGGGAGCACAGATACGCAGTATTTT. Residues: CASSQIFGSTDTQYF.

The chain is built from TRBV21-1 and TRBJ1-2; the table's D gene call, TRBD1, was not cross checked with the DNA. TRBV21-1 is assigned pseudogene status. The CDR3 is 13 residues long. The CDR3 protein is CASSTTLNYGYTF. The CDR3 bases are TGTGCCAGCAGCACCACATTGAACTATGGCTACACCTTC.

This clone was recorded only once. The chain has TRBV6-6 and TRBJ2-7, with 13 positions matching TRBD2. This CDR3 is 18 amino acids long. CDR1 is MNHNY and CDR2 is SVGAGI in the germline V gene (reference sequence). Trimming took 5 bases from V and 3 from J; bases not matched to a gene: 13. CDR3 DNA: TGTGCCAGCAGTCCTGGACTAGCGGGAGTTCTGATTATCTACGAGCAGTACTTC. This translates into CASSPGLAGVLIIYEQYF.

The chain joins TRBV29-1 to TRBJ1-2; 10 nucleotides match TRBD1. V was clipped by 7 bases and J by 4 bases; unmatched bases: 6. CDR1 and CDR2 from the germline V gene are SQVTM and ANQGSEA. CDR3 length: 13 residues. CDR3 coding DNA: TGCAGCGCACCGACAGGGGGCGGCTATGGCTACACCTTC. It specifies CSAPTGGGYGYTF.

The chain is built from TRBV19 and TRBJ2-1; 13 nucleotides line up with TRBD2. Germline V lookup: CDR1 LNHDA, CDR2 SQIVND (reference sequence). V trimming: 3 bases; J trimming: 6 bases; junction bases outside the gene matches: 5. The CDR3 consists of 16 residues. In DNA, the CDR3 is TGTGCCAGTAGTATGGGGGGACTAGCGGGAAGCAATGAGCAGTTCTTC. It encodes CASSMGGLAGSNEQFF. Together with reference TRBV19 and TRBJ2-1, the CDR3 gives the full variable domain: DGGITQSPKYLFRKEGQNVTLSCEQNLNHDAMYWYRQDPGQGLRLIYYSQIVNDFQKGDIAEGYSVSREKKESFPLTVTSAQKNPTAFYLCASSMGGLAGSNEQFFGPGTRLTVL.

This clone has a handful of counts. V and J are TRBV10-1 and TRBJ1-4; 7 nucleotides line up with TRBD1. CDR1 and CDR2 (germline): WNHNN, SYGVQD (reference sequence). With 0 bases clipped from V and 0 bases from J, the junction kept 1 base outside the gene matches. This CDR3 is built from 16 residues. The CDR3 is CASSESGGPTNEKLFF. CDR3 DNA: TGCGCCAGCAGTGAGTCAGGGGGCCCAACTAATGAAAAACTGTTTTTT.

The chain joins TRBV29-1 to TRBJ2-7, with no clear D. Trimming shortened V by 4 bases and J by 0 bases, and 10 bases separated the two germline ends. Germline V gene sequence: CDR1 SQVTM, CDR2 ANQGSEA. The CDR3 has 13 residues. The CDR3 region is CSVGAVSSYEQYF. The CDR3 DNA is TGCAGCGTTGGGGCAGTATCCTCCTACGAGCAGTACTTC.

This clone appeared a single time. The DNA for the CDR3 is TGTGCCTGGAGTGTACGCTCCGGGACTAGCATCCCCGGGGAGCTGTTTTTT. It is translated as CAWSVRSGTSIPGELFF. The chain joins TRBV30 to TRBJ2-2, with 9 bases lining up with TRBD2. V shed 0 bases and J 6 bases; nucleotides not matched to a gene: 11. CDR1 is GTSNPN and CDR2 is SVGIG in the germline V gene (reference sequence). This CDR3 spans 17 amino acids.

The chain employs TRBV10-3 and TRBJ1-1; TRBD1 matches 8 bases. V was clipped by 8 bases and J by 3 bases; unmatched bases: 11. The germline CDR1 and CDR2 sequences are ENHRY and SYGVKD. This CDR3 is 15 amino acids long. The CDR3 region has the DNA TGTGCCATCTTAGTCAGGGGGCGGCGAGACACTGAAGCTTTCTTT. Translating it yields CAILVRGRRDTEAFF.

The chain recombines TRBV24-1 with TRBJ2-1; TRBD2 might be the D (7 bases). The CDR3 runs 19 residues. V was clipped by 3 bases and J by 3 bases, with 23 bases between them. Germline assignment: CDR1 KGHDR and CDR2 SFDVKD. The CDR3 spells CATSDRLKGGRQNYNEQFF. CDR3 nucleotides: TGTGCCACCAGTGATCGTCTTAAGGGGGGGAGGCAAAACTACAATGAGCAGTTCTTC.

This CDR3 is CATSRDRGNSPLHF. DNA for the CDR3: TGTGCCACCTCCCGGGACAGGGGAAATTCACCCCTCCACTTT. The J gene is TRBJ1-6, the V gene TRBV15; TRBD1 matches 10 bases. V lost 8 bases and J lost 7; bases outside the gene matches: 5. Germline values: CDR1 LNHNV, CDR2 YYDKDF (reference sequence). This CDR3 has 14 residues. The full variable domain, rest sourced from reference TRBV15 and TRBJ1-6, is DAMVIQNPRYQVTQFGKPVTLSCSQTLNHNVMYWYQQKSSQAPKLLFHYYDKDFNNEADTPDNFQSRRPNTSFCFLDIRSPGLGDTAMYLCATSRDRGNSPLHFGNGTRLTVT.

This clone was observed a few times. The rearrangement joins TRBV5-1 to TRBJ2-1; 10 positions agree with TRBD2. The germline gives CDR1 SGHRS, CDR2 YFSETQ. J gave up 1 base and V 8 bases, and 3 bases lay outside the gene matches. The CDR3 extends over 14 amino acids. CDR3 nucleotides: TGCGCCAGTGAGCGGGGGGGATCCTACAATGAGCAGTTCTTC. This translates into CASERGGSYNEQFF.

The count of this clone is one. The chain joins TRBV27 to TRBJ1-2; 9 nucleotides agree with TRBD1. V trimming: 5 bases; J trimming: 8 bases; junction bases outside the gene matches: 6. The germline CDR1 and CDR2 sequences are MNHEY and SMNVEV (reference sequence). This CDR3 region has 13 residues. CDR3 amino acids: CASSGTGGWGYTF. CDR3 in DNA: TGTGCCAGCAGTGGTACAGGGGGCTGGGGCTACACCTTC.

The chain couples TRBV25-1 to TRBJ1-2, with D possibly matching TRBD1 (6 bases). The V and J ends lost 5 bases and 6 bases respectively, with 16 bases between them. The CDR3 runs 14 residues. In germline, CDR1 is MGHDK, CDR2 SYGVNS. CDR3: CASSPWGGAHGYTF. The CDR3 DNA sequence: TGTGCCAGCAGTCCTTGGGGGGGGGCGCATGGCTACACCTTC.

The chain carries TRBV5-8 and TRBJ2-1, with unresolved D. V lost 4 bases to trimming and J lost 4 bases, with 12 bases between them. Germline V gene sequence: CDR1 SGHTS, CDR2 YDEGEE. CDR3 size: 14 residues. CDR3 loop: CASSPTIGYNEQFF. CDR3 sequence (DNA): TGTGCCAGCAGCCCCACTATCGGGTACAATGAGCAGTTCTTC.

This clone came up a few times. This rearrangement joins TRBV10-1 to TRBJ2-7, with no clear D. Germline CDR1 and CDR2: WNHNN and SYGVQD (reference sequence). Trimming cost V 0 bases and J 5 bases, with 8 bases left between them. The CDR3 totals 13 residues. As DNA, the CDR3 is TGCGCCAGCAGTGAGTCCGGGTTAGACGAGCAGTACTTC. This encodes CASSESGLDEQYF.

The chain joins TRBV5-1 to TRBJ2-7; 8 bases map to TRBD1. V lost 6 bases and J lost 2; bases outside the gene matches: 10. The CDR3 is made up of 15 amino acids. In germline, CDR1 is SGHRS, CDR2 YFSETQ. In nucleotides, the CDR3 is TGCGCCAGCAAGTGGGACAGGTCAAGCGCCTACGAGCAGTACTTC. This translates into CASKWDRSSAYEQYF.